The 29 T cell receptor beta chains given below trace back to one sample, sequenced in a study of response to subunit inactivated influenza vaccine. Via MiXCR, TCRdb re-called the RT-PCR reads, giving one row per CDR3 protein. The sample records 280,000 or so distinct CDR3 sequences, about a fifth being singletons. Sequencing used PBMCs from blood, obtained less than 22 months after vaccination. The receptors here all came from a man between 50 and 69 years old who received an inactivated influenza vaccine.

As to this clonotype: Relative to the germline gene, one junction end is altered; a read error may explain this. V and J are TRBV11-3 and TRBJ2-1; 7 bases match TRBD1. Germline CDR1 and CDR2: SGHNT and YENEEA. The CDR3 consists of 15 residues. This CDR3 is CASSLSLGGQNEQLF. CDR3 sequence (DNA): TGTGCCAGCAGCTTATCTCTAGGGGGCCAGAATGAGCAGCTCTTC.

This clonotype was counted only a few times. V and J are TRBV7-8 and TRBJ1-1; 8 bases line up with TRBD1. Germline assignment: CDR1 SGHVS and CDR2 FQNEAQ. With V trimmed by 6 bases and J by 4 bases, 4 bases remained unmatched. This CDR3 has 13 amino acids. The CDR3 sequence: CASRQQGGTEAFF. The CDR3, as DNA: TGTGCCAGCAGACAACAGGGGGGCACTGAAGCTTTCTTT.

The chain couples TRBV20-1 to TRBJ2-3; D is perhaps TRBD2 (5 bases). V was trimmed by 1 base and J by 5 bases, leaving 7 bases between them. Per germline, CDR1 DFQATT and CDR2 SNEGSKA (reference sequence). This CDR3 is built from 12 residues. Here the CDR3 DNA reads TGCAGTGCTAGAGTTGCGGGAGATACGCAGTATTTT. Protein product: CSARVAGDTQYF.

Only a few counts were recorded for this clonotype. CDR3 nucleotides: TGTGCCAGCAGGATGACAGGGTCCTACAATGAGCAGTTCTTC. Protein: CASRMTGSYNEQFF. The chain employs TRBV12-3 or TRBV12-4 and TRBJ2-1; 7 nucleotides agree with TRBD1. V dropped 6 bases and J dropped 1; count of bases not matched to a gene: 3. The CDR3 totals 14 residues.

This clonotype was counted a single time. V gene TRBV15 combines with J gene TRBJ2-1, with D perhaps given as TRBD1 or TRBD2 (5 bases each). Per germline, CDR1 LNHNV and CDR2 YYDKDF (reference sequence). The length of the CDR3 is 17 residues. Trimming took 1 base from V and 4 from J, leaving 17 bases between them. The CDR3 sequence is CATSRGGWDAPYNEQFF. In nucleotides, the CDR3 is TGTGCCACCAGCAGAGGGGGGTGGGACGCCCCTTACAATGAGCAGTTCTTC.

This clonotype has just one count. The chain links TRBV29-1 to TRBJ2-3, with unresolved D. Germline CDR1 is SQVTM and CDR2 is ANQGSEA. The CDR3 extends over 13 amino acids. Deletions cut 4 bases from V and 2 bases from J, with 10 bases between. Here the CDR3 DNA reads TGCAGCGTTGGCCGGAGTTCCACAGATACGCAGTATTTT. Translating it yields CSVGRSSTDTQYF.

This clonotype was detected only a few times. This chain uses TRBV3-1 with TRBJ1-6; D possibly corresponds to TRBD1 (6 bases). V dropped 4 bases and J dropped 7 bases, with 20 bases sitting between them. Germline V gives CDR1 LGHDT, CDR2 YNNKEL (reference sequence). This CDR3 is built from 17 residues. The CDR3 spells CASSPIDRSSRNSPLHF. Written as DNA, the CDR3 is TGTGCCAGCAGCCCGATAGACAGGTCTTCGAGGAATTCACCCCTCCACTTT.

Comment on this clonotype: The junction departs from germline at one end; a sequencing error may be responsible. The genes are TRBV6-6 and TRBJ2-3, with 11 bases lining up with TRBD2. The V gene's germline CDR1 is MNHNY and CDR2 SVGAGI (reference sequence). The CDR3 contains 12 residues. CDR3 loop: CASTGTSGTQYF. In DNA, the CDR3 is TGCGCCAGTACCGGGACTAGCGGTACGCAGTATTTT.

This clonotype was detected only a few times. J is TRBJ2-5 and V is TRBV29-1; 7 bases map to TRBD2. V trimming: 3 bases; J trimming: 2 bases; junction bases outside the gene matches: 9. Germline V lookup: CDR1 SQVTM, CDR2 ANQGSEA. This CDR3 region has 15 residues. The CDR3 loop reads CSVDLETSHQETQYF. In nucleotides, the CDR3 is TGCAGCGTTGATCTAGAGACTAGCCATCAAGAGACCCAGTACTTC.

V usage is TRBV4-3 and J usage is TRBJ1-1, with D unclear. CDR3 length equals 14 residues. V dropped 0 bases and J dropped 7 bases, with 12 bases sitting between them. In germline, CDR1 is LGHNA, CDR2 YSLEER. For the CDR3, the DNA is TGCGCCAGCAGCCAAGATAATACGGGAAGTGAAGCTTTCTTT. This sequence encodes CASSQDNTGSEAFF.

The genes are TRBV12-3 or TRBV12-4 and TRBJ1-1, with no clear D. V was pared by 4 bases and J by 3 bases, with 12 bases between. CDR3 length: 14 residues. CDR3: CASSYTKTDTEAFF. DNA of the CDR3: TGTGCCAGCAGTTACACAAAAACGGACACTGAAGCTTTCTTT.

This clonotype was counted a few times. The chain couples TRBV11-2 to TRBJ2-5; 9 positions agree with TRBD1. J gave up 4 bases and V 0 bases, and 9 bases lay outside the gene matches. CDR1 is SGHAT, CDR2 FQNNGV, per germline. The CDR3 spans 17 residues. CDR3 protein: CASSLEFSGGQGETQYF. The CDR3 DNA is TGTGCCAGCAGCTTAGAATTCTCTGGGGGACAGGGAGAGACCCAGTACTTC. The full variable domain, completed using reference TRBV11-2 and TRBJ2-5, is EAGVAQSPRYKIIEKRQSVAFWCNPISGHATLYWYQQILGQGPKLLIQFQNNGVVDDSQLPKDRFSAERLKGVDSTLKIQPAKLEDSAVYLCASSLEFSGGQGETQYFGPGTRLLVL.

This clonotype was seen more than once but under ten times. V is TRBV7-9 and J is TRBJ1-2; TRBD1 might be the D (6 bases). From germline, CDR1 is SEHNR and CDR2 FQNEAQ (reference sequence). The length of the CDR3 is 14 residues. V gave up 3 bases and J gave up 5 bases, with 13 bases separating them. CDR3 DNA: TGTGCCAGCAGCTTGGCAGGGGAGTATTATGGCTACACCTTC. Amino acid sequence: CASSLAGEYYGYTF. The full variable domain, completed using reference TRBV7-9 and TRBJ1-2, is DTGVSQNPRHKITKRGQNVTFRCDPISEHNRLYWYRQTLGQGPEFLTYFQNEAQLEKSRLLSDRFSAERPKGSFSTLEIQRTEQGDSAMYLCASSLAGEYYGYTFGSGTRLTVV.

The V call is TRBV10-2, the J call TRBJ1-3; 11 nucleotides line up with TRBD1. J gave up 3 bases and V 6 bases, and 7 bases lay outside the gene matches. The CDR3 totals 16 residues. Germline lookup yields CDR1 WSHSY and CDR2 SAAADI. The CDR3 DNA follows: TGCGCCAGCAGCGCAAAGGACAGGGGGCTTGGAAACACCATATATTTT. Translating it yields CASSAKDRGLGNTIYF.

This chain connects TRBV4-3 to TRBJ1-6; D is undetermined. The CDR3 extends over 16 amino acids. V was shortened by 0 bases and J by 6 bases, with 12 bases between the two germline ends. Per the germline V gene, CDR1 is LGHNA and CDR2 is YSLEER. CDR3 nucleotide sequence: TGCGCCAGCAGCCAAGATATCGGTAGGGTTAATTCACCCCTCCACTTT. It translates to CASSQDIGRVNSPLHF.

The chain carries TRBV11-1 and TRBJ2-5; D may be TRBD1 or TRBD2 (5 bases each). The length of the CDR3 is 19 residues. V lost 2 bases and J 5 bases, leaving 27 bases between the germline ends. In germline, CDR1 is SGHAT, CDR2 FQDESV (reference sequence). The CDR3 region has the DNA TGTGCCAGCAGCTTACTCCCTCAGGGTCGGGTGTCCGGGGTTGAGACCCAGTACTTC. Its translation: CASSLLPQGRVSGVETQYF.

Only a few counts were recorded for this clonotype. CDR3 loop: CASSKDRVSEKLFF. The CDR3, as DNA: TGTGCCAGCAGCAAGGACAGGGTGTCTGAAAAACTGTTTTTT. The chain joins TRBV21-1 to TRBJ1-4; the D call in the table, TRBD1, was not verified against the DNA. TRBV21-1 represents a pseudogene. CDR3 length: 14 amino acids.

This clonotype occurred a few times. The chain joins TRBV7-2 to TRBJ1-5; the D gene is possibly TRBD1 (5 bases). V was cut by 5 bases and J by 3 bases, with 11 bases left in between. The CDR3 has 14 amino acids. Germline V lookup: CDR1 SGHTA, CDR2 FQGNSA. This CDR3 reads CASSLTGFNQPQHF. In DNA form, the CDR3 reads TGTGCCAGCAGCCTTACAGGTTTCAATCAGCCCCAGCATTTT.

This clonotype was seen repeatedly, ten times or more. This rearrangement joins TRBV7-9 to TRBJ1-4; no clear D gene. Germline-derived CDR1 and CDR2 are SEHNR and FQNEAQ (reference sequence). The germline V and J ends were trimmed by 2 bases and 5 bases, with 15 bases remaining between them. This CDR3 is 16 amino acids long. CDR3: CASSLSLGRQNEKLFF. For the CDR3, the DNA is TGTGCCAGCAGCTTAAGCCTAGGCCGTCAAAATGAAAAACTGTTTTTT.

The rearrangement joins TRBV6-1 to TRBJ1-1; D unclear. The CDR3 spans 12 residues. The V gene lost 2 bases and the J gene lost 3 bases, with 4 bases spanning the gap. Germline V gives CDR1 MNHNS, CDR2 SASEGT. The CDR3, as DNA: TGTGCCAGCAGTGAACCCTACACTGAAGCTTTCTTT. Translated, it gives CASSEPYTEAFF.

J is TRBJ1-2 and V is TRBV5-8; D might be TRBD1 (5 bases). V was cut by 3 bases and J by 3 bases, with 12 bases left in between. The V gene's germline CDR1 is SGHTS and CDR2 YDEGEE. The CDR3 covers 14 residues. The CDR3 region is CASSSQGADYGYTF. CDR3 in DNA: TGTGCCAGCAGCTCTCAGGGAGCCGACTATGGCTACACCTTC.

The sample holds many counts of this clonotype. The V call is TRBV20-1, the J call TRBJ2-5; 10 bases fit TRBD1. CDR3 length equals 14 residues. Germline CDR1 DFQATT, CDR2 SNEGSKA (reference sequence). In nucleotides, the CDR3 is TGCAGCGCTCCGGGACAGGGGTACCAAGAGACCCAGTACTTC. Residues: CSAPGQGYQETQYF.

This clonotype was observed a handful of times. As DNA, the CDR3 is TGCGCCAGCAGTATCGGACAGGGGGCTTATGGCTACACCTTC. It codes for CASSIGQGAYGYTF. The chain links TRBV5-1 to TRBJ1-2, with 11 bases identical to TRBD1. The CDR3 covers 14 residues. The V and J ends lost 5 bases and 5 bases, in that order; junction bases with no gene match: 5. CDR1 and CDR2 from the germline V gene are SGHRS and YFSETQ.

A few counts support this clonotype. This sequence joins TRBV6-1 and TRBJ1-4, with no clear D. Trimming pared 6 bases from V and 3 bases from J, leaving 11 bases between. The CDR3 contains 14 residues. Per germline, CDR1 MNHNS and CDR2 SASEGT. CDR3 bases: TGTGCCAGCAGGCCCGGAAGGCCTAATGAAAAACTGTTTTTT. This translates into CASRPGRPNEKLFF.

The V gene is TRBV7-9, the J gene TRBJ1-1; 11 bases are a match to TRBD1. The J segment lost 6 bases and the V segment lost 0 bases, leaving 6 bases of the junction unmatched. The germline V gene has CDR1 SEHNR and CDR2 FQNEAQ (reference sequence). This CDR3 contains 16 residues. The CDR3 spells CASSLAGGQGAAEAFF. CDR3 nucleotide sequence: TGTGCCAGCAGCTTAGCTGGAGGACAGGGGGCGGCTGAAGCTTTCTTT.

The chain is built from TRBV9 and TRBJ2-3; D may be TRBD2 (5 bases). There are 16 residues in the CDR3. The V end was cut by 0 bases, the J end by 0 bases, with 11 bases between. Germline V gene sequence: CDR1 SGDLS, CDR2 YYNGEE. DNA of the CDR3: TGTGCCAGCAGCGTAGGCTCGCGGACTAGCACAGATACGCAGTATTTT. Its protein product is CASSVGSRTSTDTQYF.

This clonotype was counted between two and nine times. This rearrangement joins TRBV6-5 to TRBJ1-6; D gene ambiguous. V was cut by 0 bases and J by 0 bases, with 9 bases left in between. Germline CDR1 and CDR2: MNHEY and SVGAGI. The CDR3 covers 17 residues. CDR3 nucleotide sequence: TGTGCCAGCAGTTACTCGACCCTAAGCTCCTATAATTCACCCCTCCACTTT. As protein: CASSYSTLSSYNSPLHF.

The genes are TRBV6-2 or TRBV6-3 and TRBJ2-7; 8 bases line up with TRBD2. This CDR3 spans 14 amino acids. Germline trimming cut 8 bases from V and 0 bases from J; bases unmatched to any gene: 6. Per germline, CDR1 MNHEY and CDR2 SVGEGT. CDR3 bases: TGTGCCAGCGGACAACTAGCGGCCTCCTACGAGCAGTACTTC. Protein sequence: CASGQLAASYEQYF.

The rearrangement links TRBV18 to TRBJ1-5; D call uncertain. The CDR3 is made up of 18 amino acids. V gave up 1 base and J gave up 0 bases, with 16 bases separating them. CDR1 and CDR2 from the germline V gene are KGHSH and LQKENI. Here the CDR3 reads CASSPRSQTLRSNQPQHF. The CDR3 DNA reads TGTGCCAGCTCACCACGGTCACAAACCCTTCGTAGCAATCAGCCCCAGCATTTT.